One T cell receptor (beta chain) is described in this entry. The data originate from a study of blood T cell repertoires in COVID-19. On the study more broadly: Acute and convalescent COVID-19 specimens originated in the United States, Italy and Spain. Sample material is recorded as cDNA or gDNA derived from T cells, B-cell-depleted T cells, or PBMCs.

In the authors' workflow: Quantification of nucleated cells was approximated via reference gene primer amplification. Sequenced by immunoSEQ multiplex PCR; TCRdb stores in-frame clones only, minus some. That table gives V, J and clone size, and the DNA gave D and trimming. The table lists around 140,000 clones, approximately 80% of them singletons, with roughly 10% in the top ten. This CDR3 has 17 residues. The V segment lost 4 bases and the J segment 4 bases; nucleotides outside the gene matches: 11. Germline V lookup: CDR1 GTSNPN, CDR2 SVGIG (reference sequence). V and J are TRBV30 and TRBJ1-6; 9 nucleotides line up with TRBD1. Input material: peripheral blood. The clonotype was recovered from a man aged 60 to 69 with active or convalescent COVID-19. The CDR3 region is CAWTPDRGLLYNSPLHF. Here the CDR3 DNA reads TGTGCCTGGACCCCGGACAGGGGCCTCCTTTATAATTCACCCCTCCACTTT.